The entry below describes one T cell receptor beta chain. TCRdb ran MiXCR on the 5' RACE reads and lists one entry per CDR3 protein. The sample has 110,000 to 150,000 distinct CDR3 sequences; 20% to 25% are singletons. Germline loops: CDR1 LGHNA, CDR2 YSLEER. Trimming removed 0 bases from V and 5 bases from J; junction bases left unmatched: 4. The CDR3 contains 15 residues. The sample originates from a study of T-cell memory formation after mild COVID-19. The source material was PBMCs or a T cell subset sorted from them (not recorded which). The source of this sequence is an adult woman who had mild COVID-19 (a few samples of this study predate the infection). Cell type and time point are not known. The J gene is TRBJ2-7, the V gene TRBV4-3; 10 bases fit TRBD1. CDR3 in amino acids: CASSQDAGTGDEQYF. The CDR3 region has the DNA TGCGCCAGCAGCCAAGACGCCGGGACAGGGGACGAGCAGTACTTC.